Listed below are T cell receptor beta chains from one sample, sequenced in a study of spatial heterogeneity in lung cancer. TCRdb reanalysed the 5' RACE reads using MiXCR and keeps one entry per CDR3 protein. The sample records around 95,000 distinct CDR3 sequences, approximately 4% being singletons. The sample here was lung tumor tissue, taken at surgery. These receptors all come from a male donor with early-stage non-small cell lung cancer. The CDR3 runs from the conserved cysteine through the conserved F or W. D genes are given only for firm matches. Only some rows state a clone size, as once, few, many or a class for expanded clones.

D: .
size: many
J: TRBJ1-5
V: TRBV6-1
DNA: TGTGCCAGCAGTGAAGCGACACCCCAGCATTTT
CDR3: CASSEATPQHF

D: TRBD2
size: .
J: TRBJ2-2
V: TRBV5-1
DNA: TGCGCCAGCCGATTCTGGCGGGAGGGAAGCACCGGGGAGCTGTTTTTT
CDR3: CASRFWREGSTGELFF

D: .
size: many
J: TRBJ1-4
V: TRBV20-1
DNA: TGCAGTGTACTGGGGCCGACTAATGAAAAACTGTTTTTT
CDR3: CSVLGPTNEKLFF

D: TRBD2
size: many
J: TRBJ2-3
V: TRBV28
DNA: TGTGCCAGCAGTTTGTACAGCGGGATTCAAGATACGCAGTATTTT
CDR3: CASSLYSGIQDTQYF

D: .
size: many
J: TRBJ2-7
V: TRBV28
DNA: TGTGCCAGCAGTCCCAGAGGAGAGTTGCACGAGCAGTACTTC
CDR3: CASSPRGELHEQYF

D: .
size: .
J: TRBJ2-1
V: TRBV3-1
DNA: TGTGCCAGCAGCCAACAGTACAATGAGCAGTTCTTC
CDR3: CASSQQYNEQFF

D: .
size: many
J: TRBJ2-1
V: TRBV28
DNA: TGTGCCAGCAGTTTACGGCTAGCGGAGGGGGATGAGCAGTTCTTC
CDR3: CASSLRLAEGDEQFF

D: TRBD1
size: few
J: TRBJ2-3
V: TRBV7-2
DNA: TGTGCCAGCATCAAGGACAGGGTGAACACAGATACGCAGTATTTT
CDR3: CASIKDRVNTDTQYF

D: .
size: few
J: TRBJ1-5
V: TRBV20-1
DNA: TGCAGTGCTAGAAAGGCAGCAGGCAATCAGCCCCAGCATTTT
CDR3: CSARKAAGNQPQHF

D: .
size: many
J: TRBJ1-2
V: TRBV27
DNA: TGTGCCAGCAGTTTATCCGGTCCACGTCCGGCTAACTATGGCTACACCTTC
CDR3: CASSLSGPRPANYGYTF

D: .
size: many
J: TRBJ2-5
V: TRBV6-6
DNA: TGTGCCAGCAGTTACCCCTCAGGGGCCCAAGAGACCCAGTACTTC
CDR3: CASSYPSGAQETQYF

D: TRBD2
size: many
J: TRBJ2-1
V: TRBV4-2
DNA: TGTGCCAGCAGCCAACCCGAGCGGGAGGTTGAGCAGTTCTTC
CDR3: CASSQPEREVEQFF

D: .
size: many
J: TRBJ1-1
V: TRBV24-1
DNA: TGTGCCACCAGTCTTCGTAACACTGAAGCTTTCTTT
CDR3: CATSLRNTEAFF

D: TRBD1
size: many
J: TRBJ1-1
V: TRBV5-1
DNA: TGCGCCAGCAGCTTGGCCCCCTTTGGAGCACAGGGGGTGAACCCTGAAGCTTTCTTT
CDR3: CASSLAPFGAQGVNPEAFF

D: .
size: many
J: TRBJ2-6
V: TRBV5-1
DNA: TGCGCCAGCAGCCCCACTAGCTCTGGGGCCAACGTCCTGACTTTC
CDR3: CASSPTSSGANVLTF

D: .
size: many
J: TRBJ1-5
V: TRBV5-6
DNA: TGTGCCAGCAGCTTGGGCTATAGCAATCAGCCCCAGCATTTT
CDR3: CASSLGYSNQPQHF

D: .
size: many
J: TRBJ2-3
V: TRBV27
DNA: TGTGCCAGCAGTCTACGATACACAGATACGCAGTATTTT
CDR3: CASSLRYTDTQYF

D: .
size: many
J: TRBJ1-6
V: TRBV27
DNA: TGTGCCAGCAGGAAGGATCTATATAATTCACCCCTCCACTTT
CDR3: CASRKDLYNSPLHF

D: .
size: .
J: TRBJ2-5
V: TRBV7-2
DNA: TGTGCCAGCAGCCTGGAGCCCTCCAATGGGGACCAGTACTTC
CDR3: CASSLEPSNGDQYF

D: .
size: few
J: TRBJ2-5
V: TRBV5-1
DNA: TGCGCCAGCAGCTTGGCCGGGACGGATCAAGAGACCCAGTACTTC
CDR3: CASSLAGTDQETQYF

D: .
size: many
J: TRBJ2-3
V: TRBV3-1
DNA: TGTGCCAGCAGCCAACGACCCGGAGATACGCAGTATTTT
CDR3: CASSQRPGDTQYF